This entry lists 8 T cell receptor beta chains sequenced from one sample in a study of cytomegalovirus exposure and HLA in healthy donors (dated by TCRdb to 2017 to 2019). Receptors were amplified or captured by the immunoSEQ multiplex PCR assay. A mixture of 60 forward primers for TCR Vbeta segments and 13 reverse primers for TCR Jbeta segments was used in the multiplex PCR. The clones in this table, taken by TCRdb from immuneACCESS, are in-frame only. Not every clone is retained; where verified, under half of the shortfall comes from an unresolved V gene, and the cause of the rest is unknown. A total of around 90,000 clones appear in this sample, more than 60% of them only once. The top ten constitute around 3% of the sample. Material for sequencing was PBMCs. The origin of the receptors is a man aged 30 to 39 in good health and CMV-seronegative.

V gene TRBV11-2 combines with J gene TRBJ2-7; tentative D call: TRBD2 (5 bases). Germline CDR1 is SGHAT and CDR2 is FQNNGV. Trimming pared 1 base from V and 0 bases from J, leaving 10 bases between. The CDR3 totals 15 residues. As DNA, the CDR3 is TGTGCCAGCAGCTTAGGACGCGGACTCTCCTACGAGCAGTACTTC. This gives the protein CASSLGRGLSYEQYF. Filled out from reference TRBV11-2 and TRBJ2-7, the complete variable domain reads EAGVAQSPRYKIIEKRQSVAFWCNPISGHATLYWYQQILGQGPKLLIQFQNNGVVDDSQLPKDRFSAERLKGVDSTLKIQPAKLEDSAVYLCASSLGRGLSYEQYFGPGTRLTVT.

Details on this clone: This specimen includes other DNA sequences encoding the same CDR3. The rearrangement uses TRBV4-3 and TRBJ1-4; 9 bases agree with TRBD1. The CDR3 sequence is 17 residues long. CDR1 is LGHNA and CDR2 is YSLEER in the germline V gene. Trimming took 3 bases from V and 7 from J; bases not matched to a gene: 12. The CDR3 loop reads CASSQDRGTGWGEKLFF. The CDR3 DNA follows: TGCGCCAGCAGCCAGGATCGCGGGACAGGGTGGGGTGAAAAACTGTTTTTT.

The CDR3 nucleotides read TGTGCCAGCAGCTCAACCTCACAGGGGGCCGGGGGTGAAAAACTGTTTTTT. Its translation is CASSSTSQGAGGEKLFF. The V gene is TRBV7-9, the J gene TRBJ1-4; 9 bases map to TRBD1. V shed 4 bases, J shed 7 bases, and the junction held 13 bases outside the gene matches. Looked up from germline, CDR1 is SEHNR and CDR2 is FQNEAQ (reference sequence). The CDR3 has 17 residues.

This clone was observed a few times. The genes are TRBV6-4 and TRBJ2-7; possible D gene TRBD1, 6 bases. CDR3 length: 14 residues. Germline V CDR1 and CDR2: MRHNA, SNTAGT. The ends were cut back, 0 bases at V and 3 bases at J, with 9 bases in the middle. The CDR3 DNA reads TGTGCCAGCAGTGACTCGGGGGCCAACTACGAGCAGTACTTC. Protein sequence: CASSDSGANYEQYF.

Only a few counts were recorded for this clone. The chain couples TRBV6-6 to TRBJ2-3, with a possible D match to TRBD2 (5 bases). The CDR3 runs to 15 residues. The germline V gene encodes CDR1 MNHNY and CDR2 SVGAGI (reference sequence). V was shortened by 5 bases and J by 2 bases, with 14 bases between the two germline ends. CDR3 sequence reads: CASSNRGQNTDTQYF. The CDR3 nucleotides are TGTGCCAGCAGTAACCGCGGGCAGAACACAGATACGCAGTATTTT.

The chain joins TRBV11-3 to TRBJ1-1; no clear D. The germline V gene encodes CDR1 SGHNT and CDR2 YENEEA. The V end was cut by 1 base, the J end by 6 bases, with 12 bases between. The CDR3 consists of 14 residues. CDR3 in DNA: TGTGCCAGCAGCTTAGGGCAGCGTCCCGCTGAAGCTTTCTTT. This gives the protein CASSLGQRPAEAFF. The variable domain in full, with the rest retrieved from reference TRBV11-3 and TRBJ1-1, is EAGVVQSPRYKIIEKKQPVAFWCNPISGHNTLYWYLQNLGQGPELLIRYENEEAVDDSQLPKDRFSAERLKGVDSTLKIQPAELGDSAVYLCASSLGQRPAEAFFGQGTRLTVV.

This chain joins TRBV5-6 and TRBJ2-2; TRBD2 aligns across 11 bases. The J segment lost 7 bases and the V segment lost 5 bases, leaving 10 bases of the junction unmatched. Germline assignment: CDR1 SGHDT and CDR2 YYEEEE. This CDR3 is 16 amino acids long. CDR3 coding DNA: TGTGCCAGCAGTCGCGGGACTAGCGGTGTTTACGGGGAGCTGTTTTTT. This codes for CASSRGTSGVYGELFF.

This chain connects TRBV18 to TRBJ1-1, with 8 bases fitting TRBD1. The CDR3 consists of 17 residues. Germline CDR1 KGHSH, CDR2 LQKENI. The J segment lost 1 base and the V segment lost 2 bases, leaving 9 bases of the junction unmatched. The CDR3 DNA sequence: TGTGCCAGCTCACCATTAGTCCCAGGACAGGGGAACACTGAAGCTTTCTTT. Translated, it gives CASSPLVPGQGNTEAFF.